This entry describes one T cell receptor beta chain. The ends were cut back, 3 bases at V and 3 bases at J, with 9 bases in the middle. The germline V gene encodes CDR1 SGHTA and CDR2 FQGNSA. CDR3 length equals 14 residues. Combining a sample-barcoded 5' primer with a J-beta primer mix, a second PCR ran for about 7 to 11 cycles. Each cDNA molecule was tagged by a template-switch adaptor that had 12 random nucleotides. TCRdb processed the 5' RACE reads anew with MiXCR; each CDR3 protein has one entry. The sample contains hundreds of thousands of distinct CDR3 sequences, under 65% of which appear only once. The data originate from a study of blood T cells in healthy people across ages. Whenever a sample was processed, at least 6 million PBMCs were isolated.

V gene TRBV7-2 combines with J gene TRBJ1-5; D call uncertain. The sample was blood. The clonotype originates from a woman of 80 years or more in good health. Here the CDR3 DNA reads TGTGCCAGCAGCTTTGGACGGATCAATCAGCCCCAGCATTTT. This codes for CASSFGRINQPQHF.